Each of the 30 T cell receptor beta chains below was sequenced from the same sample in a study of identical twins. TCRdb processed the 5' RACE reads anew with MiXCR; each CDR3 protein has one entry. The repertoire has 270,000 or so distinct CDR3 sequences, roughly 8.7% of them found once; the top ten carry approximately 3%. This sample was also put to use in a study of yellow fever vaccine responses in identical twins.

Sequenced sample: CD8+ T cells sorted from blood. These receptors all come from a young woman in good health.

This clonotype was detected ten times or more. The chain has TRBV4-3 and TRBJ2-7; 7 bases match TRBD2. Germline assignment: CDR1 LGHNA and CDR2 YSLEER. CDR3 length equals 15 residues. V lost 4 bases and J lost 0; bases outside the gene matches: 6. The CDR3 here is CASSRGRDYSYEQYF. The CDR3 coding sequence is TGCGCCAGCAGCCGAGGCCGGGACTACTCCTACGAGCAGTACTTC.

The chain joins TRBV2 to TRBJ2-7; 11 positions agree with TRBD1. The trim removed 4 bases at V and 5 bases at J, leaving 7 bases unmatched. Germline lookup yields CDR1 SNHLY and CDR2 FYNNEI. This CDR3 is 15 amino acids long. The CDR3: CASSGGRTGGHEQYF. The CDR3 nucleotides are TGTGCCAGCAGTGGGGGAAGGACAGGGGGCCACGAGCAGTACTTC.

This clonotype was recorded at least ten times. The chain employs TRBV7-8 and TRBJ2-4; 9 bases agree with TRBD1. There are 18 residues in the CDR3. The J segment lost 3 bases and the V segment lost 5 bases, leaving 14 bases of the junction unmatched. CDR1 is SGHVS, CDR2 FQNEAQ, per germline. CDR3 in DNA: TGTGCCAGCAGCCCCCGCCTTCGACAGGGGGAGGTCAAAAACATTCAGTACTTC. It is translated as CASSPRLRQGEVKNIQYF. Variable domain in full (rest from reference TRBV7-8 and TRBJ2-4): GAGVSQSPRYKVAKRGQDVALRCDPISGHVSLFWYQQALGQGPEFLTYFQNEAQLDKSGLPSDRFFAERPEGSVSTLKIQRTQQEDSAVYLCASSPRLRQGEVKNIQYFGAGTRLSVL.

The chain couples TRBV6-6 to TRBJ2-7, with 7 bases that match TRBD2. This CDR3 has 13 residues. CDR1 MNHNY and CDR2 SVGAGI come from the germline V gene (reference sequence). The J segment lost 0 bases and the V segment lost 10 bases, leaving 6 bases of the junction unmatched. CDR3 residues: CATERGDSYEQYF. Written as DNA, the CDR3 is TGTGCCACCGAGCGGGGTGACTCCTACGAGCAGTACTTC.

The chain combines TRBV4-2 with TRBJ2-7; a weak D match, TRBD2 (6 bases). CDR3 size: 16 residues. The germline CDR1 and CDR2 sequences are LGHNA and YNFKEQ. V was trimmed by 3 bases and J by 4 bases, leaving 19 bases between them. The CDR3: CASSQTEVAGIYEQYF. For the CDR3, the DNA is TGTGCCAGCAGCCAGACCGAGGTGGCGGGAATATACGAGCAGTACTTC.

This clonotype appeared a few times. This chain links TRBV30 with TRBJ2-2; 8 bases fit TRBD2. The CDR3 contains 14 residues. Germline V gene lookup returns CDR1 GTSNPN and CDR2 SVGIG (reference sequence). V gave up 3 bases and J gave up 5 bases; unmatched junction bases: 5. The CDR3 is CAWRGAGATGELFF. As DNA, the CDR3 is TGTGCCTGGAGAGGAGCGGGAGCGACCGGGGAGCTGTTTTTT. Variable domain in full (rest from reference TRBV30 and TRBJ2-2): SQTIHQWPATLVQPVGSPLSLECTVEGTSNPNLYWYRQAAGRGLQLLFYSVGIGQISSEVPQNLSASRPQDRQFILSSKKLLLSDSGFYLCAWRGAGATGELFFGEGSRLTVL.

This chain links TRBV4-3 with TRBJ2-7; TRBD1 agrees at 11 bases. Germline assignment: CDR1 LGHNA and CDR2 YSLEER. V was clipped by 1 base and J by 3 bases; unmatched bases: 5. The CDR3 runs to 16 residues. The chain's CDR3 is CASSQGSGTGGYEQYF. Written as DNA, the CDR3 is TGCGCCAGCAGCCAAGGCTCCGGGACAGGGGGCTACGAGCAGTACTTC.

This rearrangement joins TRBV10-2 to TRBJ2-5; 9 nucleotides line up with TRBD2. Trimming at V came to 2 bases and at J to 1 base, leaving 5 bases not matched to a gene. Germline assignment: CDR1 WSHSY and CDR2 SAAADI. The CDR3 is 16 amino acids. CDR3 sequence: CASSEPSGIIQETQYF. Here the CDR3 DNA reads TGCGCCAGCAGTGAGCCTAGCGGGATCATCCAAGAGACCCAGTACTTC.

This CDR3 reads CASSDSRGMNSPLHF. The CDR3, as DNA: TGTGCCAGCAGTGATAGCAGGGGTATGAATTCACCCCTCCACTTT. The chain uses TRBV27 and TRBJ1-6, with D possibly being TRBD1 (6 bases). Trimming pared 5 bases from V and 7 bases from J, leaving 15 bases between. The CDR3 runs 15 residues. The germline V gene encodes CDR1 MNHEY and CDR2 SMNVEV (reference sequence).

The chain joins TRBV9 to TRBJ1-2, with D possibly TRBD1 on 6 matching bases. Germline CDR1 reads SGDLS; CDR2 reads YYNGEE. This CDR3 is 13 amino acids long. Trimming removed 4 bases at V and 3 bases at J, with 10 bases between. For the CDR3, the DNA is TGTGCCAGCAGCCGGGGGGCAGACTATGGCTACACCTTC. This sequence encodes CASSRGADYGYTF.

This clonotype has more than one count but fewer than ten. The chain links TRBV7-8 to TRBJ2-2; possibly TRBD2 for D (7 bases). V was trimmed by 2 bases and J by 3 bases, leaving 16 bases between them. The CDR3 is 17 residues long. Per the germline V gene, CDR1 is SGHVS and CDR2 is FQNEAQ. The DNA of the CDR3 is TGTGCCAGCAGCTTACTGTTGAGGGGGGGCTACACCGGGGAGCTGTTTTTT. Translated, it gives CASSLLLRGGYTGELFF. Together with reference TRBV7-8 and TRBJ2-2, the CDR3 gives the full variable domain: GAGVSQSPRYKVAKRGQDVALRCDPISGHVSLFWYQQALGQGPEFLTYFQNEAQLDKSGLPSDRFFAERPEGSVSTLKIQRTQQEDSAVYLCASSLLLRGGYTGELFFGEGSRLTVL.

This clonotype occurred many times. The V call is TRBV5-5, the J call TRBJ2-3; TRBD2 matches at 14 bases. CDR1 and CDR2 from the germline V gene are SGHKS and YYEKEE (reference sequence). CDR3 length: 15 residues. With 4 bases clipped from V and 6 bases from J, the junction kept 4 bases outside the gene matches. CDR3 sequence reads: CASSPGLAGADTQYF. The DNA for the CDR3 is TGTGCCAGCAGCCCGGGACTAGCGGGAGCGGATACGCAGTATTTT.

This clonotype was seen repeatedly, ten times or more. The rearrangement uses TRBV27 and TRBJ2-7; possibly TRBD1 for D (6 bases). Germline V gives CDR1 MNHEY, CDR2 SMNVEV (reference sequence). This CDR3 region has 12 residues. V lost 5 bases, J lost 5 bases, and 10 bases lay in between. CDR3 protein: CASSLTGNEQYF. CDR3 coding DNA: TGTGCCAGCAGTCTTACAGGGAACGAGCAGTACTTC.

This clonotype was detected many times. This chain uses TRBV5-1 with TRBJ1-1; D is undetermined. The CDR3 is 14 residues long. With 1 base removed from V and 1 base from J, the gap between germline ends came to 8 bases. The germline V gene encodes CDR1 SGHRS and CDR2 YFSETQ. The CDR3 region is CASSLFPGNTEAFF. DNA for the CDR3: TGCGCCAGCAGCTTGTTCCCAGGGAACACTGAAGCTTTCTTT.

This clonotype was observed a few times. CDR3 in DNA: TGTGCCAGCAGCGGGCTAGCGGGGGGATCCGATACGCAGTATTTT. Its translation: CASSGLAGGSDTQYF. The chain couples TRBV7-9 to TRBJ2-3; 11 bases map to TRBD2. V lost 5 bases and J lost 6; bases outside the gene matches: 7. The germline CDR1 and CDR2 sequences are SEHNR and FQNEAQ (reference sequence). CDR3 length: 15 amino acids.

This clonotype was seen repeatedly, ten times or more. The V gene is TRBV7-9, the J gene TRBJ2-1; D is ambiguous. The V and J ends lost 5 bases and 9 bases respectively, with 8 bases between them. The CDR3 is made up of 11 amino acids. CDR1 is SEHNR and CDR2 is FQNEAQ in the germline V gene (reference sequence). The CDR3 reads CASSPAIEQFF. The CDR3 DNA sequence: TGTGCCAGCAGCCCCGCCATTGAGCAGTTCTTC.

This clonotype was seen only a few times. This chain connects TRBV5-1 to TRBJ2-5, with 12 nucleotides matching TRBD1. Germline-derived CDR1 and CDR2 are SGHRS and YFSETQ. The V gene end was trimmed by 2 bases and the J gene end by 5 bases; junction bases not matched to a gene: 7. This CDR3 contains 16 residues. CDR3 sequence: CASSFRDRGPGETQYF. DNA for the CDR3: TGCGCCAGCAGCTTCCGGGACAGGGGGCCTGGGGAGACCCAGTACTTC. The whole variable domain, filled in from reference TRBV5-1 and TRBJ2-5, reads KAGVTQTPRYLIKTRGQQVTLSCSPISGHRSVSWYQQTPGQGLQFLFEYFSETQRNKGNFPGRFSGRQFSNSRSEMNVSTLELGDSALYLCASSFRDRGPGETQYFGPGTRLLVL.

This clonotype occurred many times. The V call is TRBV12-3 or TRBV12-4, the J call TRBJ2-7; 8 nucleotides agree with TRBD2. This CDR3 comprises 15 residues. Unmatched junction bases numbered 6, after V lost 3 bases and J lost 2 bases. CDR3 sequence: CASSFAPGGAYEQYF. CDR3 nucleotide sequence: TGTGCCAGCAGTTTCGCGCCGGGGGGGGCCTACGAGCAGTACTTC.

The chain links TRBV29-1 to TRBJ2-1; TRBD1 agrees at 7 bases. The CDR3 loop spans 14 amino acids. Germline CDR1 reads SQVTM; CDR2 reads ANQGSEA. The CDR3 DNA reads as TGCATCGTACTTACAGGGGAAGGTTACAATGAGCAGTTCTTC. Its translation: CIVLTGEGYNEQFF.

Ten or more counts support this clonotype. The chain combines TRBV28 with TRBJ2-2; 8 bases are a match to TRBD1. The V gene end was trimmed by 4 bases and the J gene end by 3 bases; junction bases not matched to a gene: 7. The CDR3 covers 16 residues. The germline gives CDR1 MDHEN, CDR2 SYDVKM. The CDR3: CASSSVQGVDTGELFF. CDR3 sequence (DNA): TGTGCCAGCAGTTCGGTACAGGGGGTAGACACCGGGGAGCTGTTTTTT.

This clonotype was detected many times. One end of the junction varies from germline; a read error may be responsible. The CDR3 DNA is TGCAGCGCTACCGGGACTAGCGATTACACAGATACGCAGTTTTTT. Translating it yields CSATGTSDYTDTQFF. The chain carries TRBV29-1 and TRBJ2-3; 10 nucleotides line up with TRBD2. This CDR3 is 15 amino acids long. Germline CDR1 SQVTM, CDR2 ANQGSEA.

This clonotype was detected only a few times. The rearrangement links TRBV28 to TRBJ2-6, with 9 bases matching TRBD1. There are 22 residues in the CDR3. CDR1 MDHEN and CDR2 SYDVKM come from the germline V gene. J lost 2 bases, V lost 6 bases, and 23 bases had no gene match. CDR3 nucleotide sequence: TGTGCCAGCAGCTCACCTTTAATACCGGGACCTAGGACAGGGGCTGGGGCCAACGTCCTGACTTTC. It translates to CASSSPLIPGPRTGAGANVLTF.

This clonotype came up many times. This chain links TRBV4-1 with TRBJ2-1; 8 bases map to TRBD2. This CDR3 spans 16 amino acids. CDR1 and CDR2 from the germline V gene are MGHRA and YSYEKL. V lost 0 bases and J lost 6; bases outside the gene matches: 7. The CDR3 here is CASSQDESSGFNEQFF. The CDR3 DNA reads as TGCGCCAGCAGCCAAGATGAATCTAGCGGGTTCAATGAGCAGTTCTTC.

This clonotype was seen repeatedly, ten times or more. The V and J genes are TRBV6-2 or TRBV6-3 and TRBJ2-7, with D perhaps matching TRBD2 (6 bases). The germline V and J ends were trimmed by 5 bases and 5 bases, with 19 bases remaining between them. CDR1 is MNHEY and CDR2 is SVGEGT in the germline V gene. This CDR3 region has 15 residues. CDR3 amino acids: CASSSSGFGVNEQYF. DNA of the CDR3: TGTGCCAGCAGTAGCAGCGGGTTCGGGGTGAACGAGCAGTACTTC.

This clonotype occurred many times. The chain couples TRBV7-9 to TRBJ2-2, with TRBD1 matching over 8 bases. Germline V gene data show CDR1 as SEHNR and CDR2 as FQNEAQ (reference sequence). This CDR3 region has 16 residues. J lost 3 bases, V lost 4 bases, and 7 bases had no gene match. The CDR3 DNA reads TGTGCCAGCAGCTCACCTCAGGGGGCGGACACCGGGGAGCTGTTTTTT. Its protein product is CASSSPQGADTGELFF.

The genes are TRBV5-1 and TRBJ2-7; D perhaps matches TRBD2 (5 bases). Trimming left V 1 base short and J 5 bases short, with 10 bases between. Germline V gives CDR1 SGHRS, CDR2 YFSETQ. This CDR3 has 13 residues. DNA of the CDR3: TGCGCCAGCAGCTTGTTGGTCGGGGACGAGCAGTACTTC. Its protein is CASSLLVGDEQYF.

This clonotype was observed a handful of times. This chain uses TRBV11-1 with TRBJ2-7, with D maybe TRBD1 (5 bases). This CDR3 has 16 residues. Germline-derived CDR1 and CDR2 are SGHAT and FQDESV (reference sequence). V was clipped by 1 base and J by 2 bases, with 15 bases between them. The CDR3 DNA reads as TGTGCCAGCAGCTTAGTATCTCACACGACAGCCTACGAGCAGTACTTC. Protein product: CASSLVSHTTAYEQYF.

This clonotype was seen many times. V usage is TRBV6-2 or TRBV6-3 and J usage is TRBJ2-7; no reliable D call. The germline V gene encodes CDR1 MNHEY and CDR2 SVGEGT. V was shortened by 4 bases and J by 5 bases, with 12 bases between the two germline ends. The length of the CDR3 is 13 residues. The CDR3 loop reads CASSFPWEDEQYF. In nucleotides, the CDR3 is TGTGCCAGCAGTTTCCCCTGGGAAGACGAGCAGTACTTC.

The J gene is TRBJ2-1, the V gene TRBV11-2; 8 bases match TRBD1. V dropped 5 bases and J dropped 4; count of bases not matched to a gene: 10. Germline loops: CDR1 SGHAT, CDR2 FQNNGV. This CDR3 has 16 amino acids. CDR3 region: CASSQDRGPPYNEQFF. The CDR3 DNA is TGTGCCAGCAGCCAAGACAGGGGACCCCCTTACAATGAGCAGTTCTTC.

This clonotype was counted between two and nine times. This chain connects TRBV27 to TRBJ2-1, with TRBD1 matching 7 bases. Germline CDR1 MNHEY, CDR2 SMNVEV (reference sequence). The CDR3 is 13 residues long. V dropped 4 bases and J dropped 10; count of bases not matched to a gene: 7. Here the CDR3 reads CASSWTGRGEQFF. Here the CDR3 DNA reads TGTGCCAGCAGTTGGACAGGACGCGGGGAGCAGTTCTTC.